The clone carrying this T cell receptor beta chain occurred many times. Its matching antigen is unknown. CDR3 length equals 14 residues. Per the germline V gene, CDR1 is MNHEY and CDR2 is SVGEGT. The J segment lost 3 bases and the V segment lost 6 bases, leaving 6 bases of the junction unmatched. These data are taken from a study of CD8 T cells in ankylosing spondylitis. General study points: In ankylosing spondylitis patients, matched synovial fluid reportedly showed significant enrichment of disease-linked clones. CD8+ disease-linked clones were present at relatively low frequencies in blood.

Libraries of TCR beta came from quantitative 5'-RACE with molecular barcodes. TCRdb used MiXCR to reprocess the 5' RACE reads, holding one entry per CDR3 protein. The sample lists some 300,000 distinct CDR3 sequences; 20% to 25% were seen once. V usage is TRBV6-2 or TRBV6-3 and J usage is TRBJ2-3, with TRBD2 matching 7 bases. This TCR was sampled from a female donor with ankylosing spondylitis or in good health (not recorded which). The sequenced sample was blood, either unsorted or a sorted T cell fraction (not recorded which). This CDR3 is CASSLRLATDTQYF. For the CDR3, the DNA is TGTGCCAGCAGCCTTCGACTAGCAACAGATACGCAGTATTTT.